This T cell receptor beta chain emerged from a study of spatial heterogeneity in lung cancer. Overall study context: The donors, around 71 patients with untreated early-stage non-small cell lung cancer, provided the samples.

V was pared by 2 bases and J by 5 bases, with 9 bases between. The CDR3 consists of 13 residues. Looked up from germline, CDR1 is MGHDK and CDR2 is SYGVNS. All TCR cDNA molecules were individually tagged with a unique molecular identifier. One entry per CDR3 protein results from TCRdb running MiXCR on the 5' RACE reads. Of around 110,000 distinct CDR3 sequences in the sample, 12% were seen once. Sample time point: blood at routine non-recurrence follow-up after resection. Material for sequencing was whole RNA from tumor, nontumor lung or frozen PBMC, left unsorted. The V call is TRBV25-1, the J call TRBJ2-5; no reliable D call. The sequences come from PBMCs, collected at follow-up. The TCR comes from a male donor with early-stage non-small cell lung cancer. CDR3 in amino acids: CASSEPPRETQYF. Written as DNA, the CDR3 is TGTGCCAGCAGTGAACCTCCGAGGGAGACCCAGTACTTC.